The 23 T cell receptor beta chains below come from one sample, sequenced in a study of blood T cell repertoires in COVID-19. TCRdb's table, derived via immunoSEQ multiplex PCR, lists solely in-frame clones and lacks some. The sample has 200,000 to 250,000 clones; around four fifths are singletons. The specimen was peripheral blood. These receptors were collected from a woman older than 75 with active or convalescent COVID-19.

V is TRBV13 and J is TRBJ2-1, with 11 bases matching TRBD2. V gave up 7 bases and J gave up 6 bases; unmatched junction bases: 5. Germline V gene sequence: CDR1 PRHDT, CDR2 FYEKMQ (reference sequence). The CDR3 is 14 residues long. CDR3 sequence (DNA): TGTGCCAGCACCCTAGCGGGAGGTGTCAATGAGCAGTTCTTC. Its protein is CASTLAGGVNEQFF.

This clone was counted only a few times. The chain couples TRBV7-2 to TRBJ1-6; 8 bases fit TRBD1. Per germline, CDR1 SGHTA and CDR2 FQGNSA. The CDR3 length is 14 residues. V trimming: 3 bases; J trimming: 10 bases; junction bases outside the gene matches: 5. The CDR3 loop is CASSFGQGGSPLHF. Here the CDR3 DNA reads TGTGCCAGCAGCTTTGGACAGGGAGGCTCACCCCTCCACTTT.

This rearrangement joins TRBV6-1 to TRBJ1-1; D not resolved. With 2 bases removed from V and 6 bases from J, the gap between germline ends came to 16 bases. The CDR3 has 15 amino acids. Germline values: CDR1 MNHNS, CDR2 SASEGT. The CDR3 nucleotides are TGTGCCAGCAGTGAACCGACATTAGGTAACCCTGAAGCTTTCTTT. It translates to CASSEPTLGNPEAFF.

The chain combines TRBV6-6 with TRBJ1-2; D uncertain. The CDR3 consists of 13 residues. With 2 bases removed from V and 8 bases from J, the gap between germline ends came to 12 bases. The germline gives CDR1 MNHNY, CDR2 SVGAGI (reference sequence). This chain's CDR3 is CASSYAGGPGYTF. In DNA form, the CDR3 reads TGTGCCAGCAGTTACGCGGGAGGCCCGGGCTACACCTTC.

The chain recombines TRBV5-4 with TRBJ1-4; D not certain. CDR1 and CDR2 (germline): SGHNT, YYREEE (reference sequence). The CDR3 has 16 amino acids. Trimming removed 4 bases from V and 0 bases from J, with 13 bases in between. The CDR3 reads CASSPSSSATNEKLFF. The DNA for the CDR3 is TGTGCCAGCAGCCCTAGCTCTTCTGCAACTAATGAAAAACTGTTTTTT.

This clone is a singleton in its sample. The chain combines TRBV2 with TRBJ2-6; 7 positions match TRBD1. V lost 10 bases to trimming and J lost 0 bases; unmatched junction nucleotides: 9. This CDR3 comprises 16 residues. Per the germline V gene, CDR1 is SNHLY and CDR2 is FYNNEI. The CDR3, as DNA: TGTGCCACAGTTCGGGACAGAGGCTCTGGGGCCAACGTCCTGACTTTC. It is translated as CATVRDRGSGANVLTF.

The chain combines TRBV18 with TRBJ2-7; TRBD2 matches 8 bases. The CDR3 sequence is 16 residues long. The J segment lost 3 bases and the V segment lost 0 bases, leaving 7 bases of the junction unmatched. The germline V gene encodes CDR1 KGHSH and CDR2 LQKENI. Written as DNA, the CDR3 is TGTGCCAGCTCACCACCGGGCGGGAGGAACGTCTACGAGCAGTACTTC. Encoded protein: CASSPPGGRNVYEQYF.

The gene calls are TRBV5-4 and TRBJ2-1; 7 bases line up with TRBD2. Trimming took 1 base from V and 9 from J; bases not matched to a gene: 7. The CDR3 is made up of 14 amino acids. The germline CDR1 and CDR2 sequences are SGHNT and YYREEE (reference sequence). This CDR3 is CASSLWSGITEQFF. The CDR3, as DNA: TGTGCCAGCAGCTTGTGGAGCGGGATAACTGAGCAGTTCTTC.

The genes are TRBV19 and TRBJ2-7; tentatively, D is TRBD1 (5 bases). CDR3 length: 13 residues. Deletions cut 10 bases from V and 3 bases from J, with 16 bases between. Germline V gene sequence: CDR1 LNHDA, CDR2 SQIVND (reference sequence). CDR3: CATSIGQGYEQYF. CDR3 in DNA: TGTGCCACCAGTATAGGTCAGGGCTACGAGCAGTACTTC.

The rearrangement links TRBV4-2 to TRBJ1-1, with 7 nucleotides matching TRBD1. Germline values: CDR1 LGHNA, CDR2 YNFKEQ. The trim removed 2 bases at V and 6 bases at J, leaving 3 bases unmatched. The CDR3 runs to 13 residues. DNA for the CDR3: TGTGCCAGCAGCCAAAATACAGGGGCTGAAGCTTTCTTT. As protein: CASSQNTGAEAFF.

The rearrangement links TRBV19 to TRBJ2-2; 10 bases are a match to TRBD2. V gave up 3 bases and J gave up 4 bases; unmatched junction bases: 11. Germline CDR1 and CDR2: LNHDA and SQIVND (reference sequence). The CDR3 consists of 18 residues. CDR3 nucleotides: TGTGCCAGTAGTATCCCCCGGGGGGTAGCGGGGGGCACCGGGGAGCTGTTTTTT. This translates into CASSIPRGVAGGTGELFF.

V usage is TRBV9 and J usage is TRBJ2-3; 9 bases are a match to TRBD2. CDR1 and CDR2 from the germline V gene are SGDLS and YYNGEE. The CDR3 spans 14 residues. Trimming took 7 bases from V and 4 from J; bases not matched to a gene: 7. The CDR3 DNA reads as TGTGCCAGCGAGCGAGCGGGAGGTTCAGATACGCAGTATTTT. It codes for CASERAGGSDTQYF. The full variable domain, in which reference TRBV9 and TRBJ2-3 provide the parts outside the CDR3, is DSGVTQTPKHLITATGQRVTLRCSPRSGDLSVYWYQQSLDQGLQFLIQYYNGEERAKGNILERFSAQQFPDLHSELNLSSLELGDSALYFCASERAGGSDTQYFGPGTRLTVL.

The chain uses TRBV6-1 and TRBJ2-3; 7 bases are a match to TRBD2. J lost 4 bases, V lost 2 bases, and 18 bases had no gene match. Germline lookup yields CDR1 MNHNS and CDR2 SASEGT. The CDR3 extends over 19 amino acids. This CDR3 is CASSETAGARRGRADTQYF. The CDR3 DNA reads TGTGCCAGCAGTGAAACCGCCGGGGCACGGCGGGGGAGGGCAGATACGCAGTATTTT.

The chain joins TRBV18 to TRBJ2-5, with 7 bases identical to TRBD1. V was pared by 6 bases and J by 5 bases, with 9 bases of the junction left unmatched. Germline V gene data show CDR1 as KGHSH and CDR2 as LQKENI. The CDR3 runs 14 residues. The CDR3 DNA reads TGTGCCAGCTCTCCTCTTAGGGGGCGTGAGACCCAGTACTTC. Amino acid sequence: CASSPLRGRETQYF.

The rearrangement links TRBV5-1 to TRBJ1-1; a possible D gene is TRBD1 (5 bases). The germline V gene has CDR1 SGHRS and CDR2 YFSETQ. The CDR3 is made up of 14 amino acids. V lost 7 bases and J 0 bases, leaving 13 bases between the germline ends. CDR3 bases: TGCGCCAGCTACCCAGGGTTTTTGAACACTGAAGCTTTCTTT. It encodes CASYPGFLNTEAFF.

This clone was counted a single time. J is TRBJ2-2 and V is TRBV5-1; tentative D call: TRBD1 (5 bases). V gave up 3 bases and J gave up 1 base, with 7 bases separating them. CDR3 length: 14 residues. Germline-derived CDR1 and CDR2 are SGHRS and YFSETQ. CDR3 bases: TGCGCCAGCAGCTCCACAGGGAACACCGGGGAGCTGTTTTTT. It specifies CASSSTGNTGELFF. The full variable domain, completed using reference TRBV5-1 and TRBJ2-2, is KAGVTQTPRYLIKTRGQQVTLSCSPISGHRSVSWYQQTPGQGLQFLFEYFSETQRNKGNFPGRFSGRQFSNSRSEMNVSTLELGDSALYLCASSSTGNTGELFFGEGSRLTVL.

At least ten counts were recorded for this clone. J is TRBJ2-7 and V is TRBV6-5; possible D gene TRBD1, 6 bases. The CDR3 sequence is 15 residues long. CDR1 MNHEY and CDR2 SVGAGI come from the germline V gene. V shed 5 bases and J shed 2 bases, with 16 bases lying between them. DNA of the CDR3: TGTGCCAGCAGTACTCGACAGGTGGGAACCTACGAGCAGTACTTC. Its protein product is CASSTRQVGTYEQYF.

The chain couples TRBV19 to TRBJ1-3; unclear D gene. This CDR3 spans 15 amino acids. The V end was cut by 3 bases, the J end by 2 bases, with 11 bases between. CDR1 and CDR2 from the germline V gene are LNHDA and SQIVND (reference sequence). The CDR3: CASSMPGLTGNTIYF. CDR3 nucleotide sequence: TGTGCCAGTAGTATGCCCGGGTTGACTGGAAACACCATATATTTT. Full variable domain (remainder filled in from reference TRBV19 and TRBJ1-3): DGGITQSPKYLFRKEGQNVTLSCEQNLNHDAMYWYRQDPGQGLRLIYYSQIVNDFQKGDIAEGYSVSREKKESFPLTVTSAQKNPTAFYLCASSMPGLTGNTIYFGEGSWLTVV.

The table lists this clone with a count of one. The chain employs TRBV18 and TRBJ2-7; 7 bases line up with TRBD1. CDR3 length: 14 amino acids. Germline assignment: CDR1 KGHSH and CDR2 LQKENI. The V gene end was trimmed by 5 bases and the J gene end by 2 bases; junction bases not matched to a gene: 6. This CDR3 is CASSFRTGPYEQYF. The CDR3 DNA reads as TGTGCCAGCTCATTCCGGACAGGCCCCTACGAGCAGTACTTC.

The chain is built from TRBV29-1 and TRBJ2-1, with D possibly TRBD1 on 6 matching bases. The CDR3 is 15 residues long. With 1 base removed from V and 4 bases from J, the gap between germline ends came to 14 bases. CDR1 and CDR2 (germline): SQVTM, ANQGSEA. The CDR3 protein is CSVEVGHSIYNEQFF. The CDR3 DNA sequence: TGCAGCGTTGAAGTGGGACACAGTATTTACAATGAGCAGTTCTTC.

The sample holds one count of this clone. The V gene is TRBV7-3, the J gene TRBJ2-5; D gene ambiguous. V was pared by 8 bases and J by 3 bases, with 10 bases between. The CDR3 spans 12 residues. CDR1 is SGHTA and CDR2 is FQGTGA in the germline V gene. This chain's CDR3 is CASGTIEETQYF. The CDR3 DNA sequence: TGTGCCAGCGGTACGATAGAAGAGACCCAGTACTTC.

The chain has TRBV7-9 and TRBJ2-2, with a weak D call TRBD2 (6 bases). Trimming pared 5 bases from V and 0 bases from J, leaving 10 bases between. The CDR3 runs 15 residues. Germline loops: CDR1 SEHNR, CDR2 FQNEAQ (reference sequence). This CDR3 is CASSTGLTNTGELFF. The CDR3 DNA follows: TGTGCCAGCAGCACGGGACTGACGAACACCGGGGAGCTGTTTTTT.

The chain uses TRBV2 and TRBJ2-4; D may be TRBD1 (6 bases). Trimming left V 6 bases short and J 6 bases short, with 21 bases between. The germline CDR1 and CDR2 sequences are SNHLY and FYNNEI. The CDR3 runs to 16 residues. CDR3 in DNA: TGTGCCAGCAGAGAAAGGCTCCGGGACACAATAAACATTCAGTACTTC. This encodes CASRERLRDTINIQYF. Using reference TRBV2 and TRBJ2-4 for the parts outside the CDR3, the full variable domain is EPEVTQTPSHQVTQMGQEVILRCVPISNHLYFYWYRQILGQKVEFLVSFYNNEISEKSEIFDDQFSVERPDGSNFTLKIRSTKLEDSAMYFCASRERLRDTINIQYFGAGTRLSVL.